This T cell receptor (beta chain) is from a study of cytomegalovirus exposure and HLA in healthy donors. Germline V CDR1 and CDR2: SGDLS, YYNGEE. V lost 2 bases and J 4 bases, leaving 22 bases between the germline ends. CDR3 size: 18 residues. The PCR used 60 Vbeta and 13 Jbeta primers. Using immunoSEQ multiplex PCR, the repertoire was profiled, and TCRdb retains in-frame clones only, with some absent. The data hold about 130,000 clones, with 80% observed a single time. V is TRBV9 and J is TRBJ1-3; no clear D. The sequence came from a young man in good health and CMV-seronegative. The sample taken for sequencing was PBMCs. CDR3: CASSVPNISPTRGNTIYF. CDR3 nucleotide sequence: TGTGCCAGCAGCGTCCCCAACATTTCCCCAACGAGGGGAAACACCATATATTTT. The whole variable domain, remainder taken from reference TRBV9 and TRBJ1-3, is DSGVTQTPKHLITATGQRVTLRCSPRSGDLSVYWYQQSLDQGLQFLIQYYNGEERAKGNILERFSAQQFPDLHSELNLSSLELGDSALYFCASSVPNISPTRGNTIYFGEGSWLTVV.